The rows below give T cell receptor beta chains drawn from one sample of a study of PD-1 blockade in classical Hodgkin lymphoma. Only in-frame clones appear in the TCRdb table, and some are missing; sequencing was by immunoSEQ multiplex PCR. The repertoire holds about 23,000 clones, with about 91% as singletons. Sequenced material: CD4+ T cells from blood. These receptor sequences come from a human donor with classical Hodgkin lymphoma. Each CDR3 is given with its conserved first and last residue. The D gene is left open where the match is weak. Size is omitted from some rows. Given values are once, few, many or a class for expanded clones.

j_call: TRBJ2-7
v_call: TRBV9
clone_size: NA
d_call: NA
cdr3_aa: CASSPDLYEQYF
cdr3_nt: TGTGCCAGCAGCCCTGACCTCTACGAGCAGTACTTC

j_call: TRBJ1-1
v_call: TRBV5-5
clone_size: NA
d_call: NA
cdr3_aa: CASGRGGSETEAFF
cdr3_nt: TGTGCCAGCGGCCGCGGGGGTTCTGAAACTGAAGCTTTCTTT

j_call: TRBJ2-4
v_call: TRBV7-2
clone_size: NA
d_call: TRBD2
cdr3_aa: CASSIRLAGGRGNIQYF
cdr3_nt: TGTGCCAGCAGCATTAGACTAGCGGGAGGGCGGGGAAACATTCAGTACTTC

j_call: TRBJ1-5
v_call: TRBV28
clone_size: once
d_call: NA
cdr3_aa: CASSFGGSNQPQHF
cdr3_nt: TGTGCCAGCAGTTTCGGCGGCAGCAATCAGCCCCAGCATTTT

j_call: TRBJ1-1
v_call: TRBV21-1
clone_size: NA
d_call: NA
cdr3_aa: CASSVKTGATEAFF
cdr3_nt: TGTGCCAGCAGCGTCAAAACAGGGGCGACTGAAGCTTTCTTT

j_call: TRBJ1-4
v_call: TRBV2
clone_size: NA
d_call: NA
cdr3_aa: CASRGLGGGEKLFF
cdr3_nt: TGTGCCAGCAGGGGGTTAGGGGGTGGTGAAAAACTGTTTTTT

j_call: TRBJ2-1
v_call: TRBV6-5
clone_size: once
d_call: TRBD2
cdr3_aa: CASSPTSGDFNEQFF
cdr3_nt: TGTGCCAGCAGCCCCACTAGCGGGGACTTCAATGAGCAGTTCTTC

j_call: TRBJ2-2
v_call: TRBV4-2
clone_size: NA
d_call: NA
cdr3_aa: CASSQDLRGTGELFF
cdr3_nt: TGTGCCAGCAGCCAAGATCTACGGGGGACCGGGGAGCTGTTTTTT

j_call: TRBJ2-3
v_call: TRBV5-6
clone_size: NA
d_call: NA
cdr3_aa: CASSLVHSTDTQYF
cdr3_nt: TGTGCCAGCAGCTTGGTACATAGCACAGATACGCAGTATTTT

j_call: TRBJ1-1
v_call: TRBV7-2
clone_size: NA
d_call: NA
cdr3_aa: CASSLSRVTGAFF
cdr3_nt: TGTGCCAGCAGCTTATCGAGGGTTACCGGAGCTTTCTTT

j_call: TRBJ2-6
v_call: TRBV29-1
clone_size: NA
d_call: NA
cdr3_aa: CSVARAGANVLTF
cdr3_nt: TGCAGCGTTGCAAGGGCTGGGGCCAACGTCCTGACTTTC

j_call: TRBJ2-3
v_call: TRBV6-1
clone_size: NA
d_call: NA
cdr3_aa: CASTKLDSYTDTQYF
cdr3_nt: TGTGCCAGCACTAAACTGGACAGCTACACAGATACGCAGTATTTT

j_call: TRBJ2-1
v_call: TRBV6-1
clone_size: once
d_call: NA
cdr3_aa: CASGKRVAYNEQFF
cdr3_nt: TGTGCCAGCGGCAAACGGGTCGCCTACAATGAGCAGTTCTTC

j_call: TRBJ1-1
v_call: TRBV29-1
clone_size: once
d_call: NA
cdr3_aa: CSVVLGTHTEAFF
cdr3_nt: TGCAGCGTTGTCCTTGGGACCCACACTGAAGCTTTCTTT

j_call: TRBJ1-1
v_call: TRBV19
clone_size: NA
d_call: NA
cdr3_aa: CASNGGLNTEAFF
cdr3_nt: TGTGCCAGTAACGGGGGATTAAACACTGAAGCTTTCTTT